The clone carrying this T cell receptor (beta chain) was found many times. The data were obtained in a study of T cells in Graves' hyperthyroidism and ophthalmopathy. J gave up 4 bases and V 6 bases, and 8 bases lay outside the gene matches. This CDR3 spans 13 amino acids. Germline lookup yields CDR1 DFQATT and CDR2 SNEGSKA (reference sequence). The CDR3 regions of TCR beta were amplified from RNA transcripts. HTBI primers were the set used in a first-round RT-PCR of the TCR CDR3. TCRdb fed the multiplex PCR reads into MiXCR, producing one record per CDR3 protein. The data contain hundreds of thousands of distinct CDR3 sequences, roughly 24% of them singletons.

The TCR sequence derives from a woman in her 30s with Graves' ophthalmopathy. The sequenced sample consisted of blood. V gene TRBV20-1 combines with J gene TRBJ1-2, with 7 bases matching TRBD1. Written as DNA, the CDR3 is TGCAGTGCCCAGCGACAGGGAATCTATGGCTACACCTTC. The encoded protein is CSAQRQGIYGYTF.